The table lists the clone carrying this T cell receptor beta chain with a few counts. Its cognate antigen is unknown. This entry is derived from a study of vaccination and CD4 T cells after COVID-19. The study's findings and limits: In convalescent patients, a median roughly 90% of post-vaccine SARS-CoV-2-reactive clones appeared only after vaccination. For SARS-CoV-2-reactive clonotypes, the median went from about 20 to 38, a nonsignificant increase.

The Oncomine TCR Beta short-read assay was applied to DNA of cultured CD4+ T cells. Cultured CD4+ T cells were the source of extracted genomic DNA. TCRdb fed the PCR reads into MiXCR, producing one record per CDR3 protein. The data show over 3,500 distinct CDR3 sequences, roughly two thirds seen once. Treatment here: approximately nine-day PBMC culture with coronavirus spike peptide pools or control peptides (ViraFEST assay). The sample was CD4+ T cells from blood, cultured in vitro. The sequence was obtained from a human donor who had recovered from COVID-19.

Written as DNA, the CDR3 is TGTGCCAGTAGGGCCGAGGGTAGCGGCAATCAGCCCCAGCATTTT. This codes for CASRAEGSGNQPQHF. The chain links TRBV19 to TRBJ1-5; D is undetermined. Trimming pared 6 bases from V and 2 bases from J, leaving 14 bases between. Germline V gene data show CDR1 as LNHDA and CDR2 as SQIVND (reference sequence). The CDR3 covers 15 residues.